This T cell receptor beta chain was sequenced for a study of post-analysis software for immune sequencing data. Study-level information: Both relapsing-remitting and secondary progressive multiple sclerosis featured among the disease courses, as did progressive-relapsing multiple sclerosis. Whole-study results and caveats: Controls had lower frequencies than patients of about 5 TRBV segments, which included TRBV5-6, TRBV5-1 and TRBV20-1.

The library was made from cDNA and included unique molecular identifiers. Each sample of roughly 0.85 to 11 million input T cells yielded around 500,000 cDNA molecules, so each molecule approximated one T cell. MiXCR, run by TCRdb on the PCR reads, gives a single entry per CDR3 protein. The table lists fewer than 850,000 distinct CDR3 sequences, around 27% of them singletons. As concerns this clonotype: Its antigen is not known.

The V and J ends lost 6 bases and 8 bases respectively, with 16 bases between them. CDR3 size: 14 residues. The TCR sequence derives from a girl aged 10 to 17 with multiple sclerosis. V usage is TRBV12-3 or TRBV12-4 and J usage is TRBJ1-4; tentatively, D is TRBD1 (5 bases). Sequences were obtained from blood. Here the CDR3 DNA reads TGTGCCAGCAGCACGACCCTGGGGGTAGAAAAACTGTTTTTT. The encoded protein is CASSTTLGVEKLFF.